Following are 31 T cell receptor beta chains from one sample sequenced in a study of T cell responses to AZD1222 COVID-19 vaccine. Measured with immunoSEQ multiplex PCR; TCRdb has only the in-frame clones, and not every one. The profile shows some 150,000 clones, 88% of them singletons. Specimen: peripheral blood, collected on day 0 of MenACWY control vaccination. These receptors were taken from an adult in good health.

The CDR3 nucleotides are TGTGCCAGCTCACCGCTCAGGGGGGTAAGTGTGGTTGGCACTGAAGCTTTCTTT. It translates to CASSPLRGVSVVGTEAFF. The gene calls are TRBV18 and TRBJ1-1; 7 bases align to TRBD1. The trim removed 3 bases at V and 4 bases at J, leaving 17 bases unmatched. Germline loops: CDR1 KGHSH, CDR2 LQKENI. This CDR3 is built from 18 residues.

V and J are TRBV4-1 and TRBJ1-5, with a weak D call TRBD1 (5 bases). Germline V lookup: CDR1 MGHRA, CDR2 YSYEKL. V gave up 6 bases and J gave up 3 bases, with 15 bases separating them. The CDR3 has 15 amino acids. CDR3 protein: CASSPTGGYNQPQHF. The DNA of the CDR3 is TGCGCCAGCAGTCCCACGGGGGGATACAATCAGCCCCAGCATTTT.

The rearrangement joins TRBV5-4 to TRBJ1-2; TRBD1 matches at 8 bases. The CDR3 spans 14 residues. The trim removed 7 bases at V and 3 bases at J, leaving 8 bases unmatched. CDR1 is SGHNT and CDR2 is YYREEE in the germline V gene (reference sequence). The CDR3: CASRPRGQDYGYTF. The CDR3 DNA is TGTGCCAGCCGCCCCAGGGGGCAGGACTATGGCTACACCTTC. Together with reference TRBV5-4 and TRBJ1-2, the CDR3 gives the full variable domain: ETGVTQSPTHLIKTRGQQVTLRCSSQSGHNTVSWYQQALGQGPQFIFQYYREEENGRGNFPPRFSGLQFPNYSSELNVNALELDDSALYLCASRPRGQDYGYTFGSGTRLTVV.

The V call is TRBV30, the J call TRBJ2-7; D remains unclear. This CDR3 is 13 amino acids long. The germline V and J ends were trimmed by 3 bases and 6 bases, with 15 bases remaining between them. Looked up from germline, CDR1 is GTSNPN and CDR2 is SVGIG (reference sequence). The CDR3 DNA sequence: TGTGCCTGGAGCTCCGGAGCAGTAAGCGAGCAGTACTTC. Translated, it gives CAWSSGAVSEQYF. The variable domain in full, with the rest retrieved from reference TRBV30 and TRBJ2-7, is SQTIHQWPATLVQPVGSPLSLECTVEGTSNPNLYWYRQAAGRGLQLLFYSVGIGQISSEVPQNLSASRPQDRQFILSSKKLLLSDSGFYLCAWSSGAVSEQYFGPGTRLTVT.

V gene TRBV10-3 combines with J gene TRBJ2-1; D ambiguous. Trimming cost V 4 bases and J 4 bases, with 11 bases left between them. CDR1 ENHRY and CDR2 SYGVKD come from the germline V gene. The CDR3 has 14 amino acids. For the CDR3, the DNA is TGTGCCATCAGTGCGGTTCACAGTTACAATGAGCAGTTCTTC. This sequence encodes CAISAVHSYNEQFF.

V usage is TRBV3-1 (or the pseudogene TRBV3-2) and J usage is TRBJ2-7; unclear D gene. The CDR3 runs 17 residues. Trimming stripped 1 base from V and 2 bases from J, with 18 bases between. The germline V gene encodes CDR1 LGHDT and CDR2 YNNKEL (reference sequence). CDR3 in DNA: TGTGCCAGCAGCCAAGTACTTGGCCCGAACCCCACCTACGAGCAGTACTTC. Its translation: CASSQVLGPNPTYEQYF.

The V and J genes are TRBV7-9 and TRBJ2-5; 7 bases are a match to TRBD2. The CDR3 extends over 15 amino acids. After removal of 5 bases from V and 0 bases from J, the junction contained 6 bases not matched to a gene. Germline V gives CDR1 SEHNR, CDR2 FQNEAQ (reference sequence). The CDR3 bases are TGTGCCAGCAGCCCCTACGGGGGGAACCAAGAGACCCAGTACTTC. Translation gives CASSPYGGNQETQYF.

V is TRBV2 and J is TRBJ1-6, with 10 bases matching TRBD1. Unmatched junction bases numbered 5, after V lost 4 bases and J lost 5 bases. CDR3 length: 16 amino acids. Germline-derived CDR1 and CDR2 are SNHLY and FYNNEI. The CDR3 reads CASSVTGGNDNSPLHF. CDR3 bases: TGTGCCAGCAGTGTGACAGGGGGCAACGATAATTCACCCCTCCACTTT. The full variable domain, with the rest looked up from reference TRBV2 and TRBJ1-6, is EPEVTQTPSHQVTQMGQEVILRCVPISNHLYFYWYRQILGQKVEFLVSFYNNEISEKSEIFDDQFSVERPDGSNFTLKIRSTKLEDSAMYFCASSVTGGNDNSPLHFGNGTRLTVT.

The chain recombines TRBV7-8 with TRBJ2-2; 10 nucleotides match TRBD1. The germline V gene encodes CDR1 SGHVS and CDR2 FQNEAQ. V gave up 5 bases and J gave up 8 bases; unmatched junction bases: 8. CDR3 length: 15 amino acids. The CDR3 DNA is TGTGCCAGCAGCCTGACGACAGGGGGCATTGGGGAGCTGTTTTTT. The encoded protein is CASSLTTGGIGELFF. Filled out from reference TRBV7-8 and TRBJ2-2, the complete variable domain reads GAGVSQSPRYKVAKRGQDVALRCDPISGHVSLFWYQQALGQGPEFLTYFQNEAQLDKSGLPSDRFFAERPEGSVSTLKIQRTQQEDSAVYLCASSLTTGGIGELFFGEGSRLTVL.

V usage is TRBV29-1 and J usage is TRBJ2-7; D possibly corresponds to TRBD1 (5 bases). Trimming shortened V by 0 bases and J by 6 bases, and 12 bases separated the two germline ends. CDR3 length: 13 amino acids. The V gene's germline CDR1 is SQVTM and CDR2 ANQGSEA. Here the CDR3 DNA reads TGCAGCGTTGAAGACAGGGTTTCGGGCGAGCAGTACTTC. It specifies CSVEDRVSGEQYF.

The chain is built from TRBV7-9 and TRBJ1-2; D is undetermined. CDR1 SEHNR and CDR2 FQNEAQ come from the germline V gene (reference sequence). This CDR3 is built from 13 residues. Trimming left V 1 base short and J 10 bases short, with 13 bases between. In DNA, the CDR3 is TGTGCCAGCAGCTTAGAACCCGACCGGGACTACACCTTC. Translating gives CASSLEPDRDYTF.

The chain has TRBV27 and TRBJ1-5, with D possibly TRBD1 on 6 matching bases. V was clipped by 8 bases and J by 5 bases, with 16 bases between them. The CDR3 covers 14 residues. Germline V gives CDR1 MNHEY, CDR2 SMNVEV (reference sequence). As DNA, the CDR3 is TGTGCCAGCGGCTCGGGGGGGCCCTATCAGCCCCAGCATTTT. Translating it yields CASGSGGPYQPQHF.

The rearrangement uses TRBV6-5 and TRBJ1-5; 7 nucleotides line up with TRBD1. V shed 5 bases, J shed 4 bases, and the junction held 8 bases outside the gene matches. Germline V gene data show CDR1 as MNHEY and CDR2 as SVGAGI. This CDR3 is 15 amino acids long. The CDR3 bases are TGTGCCAGCAGTATCGACAGGGATGGTAATCAGCCCCAGCATTTT. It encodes CASSIDRDGNQPQHF.

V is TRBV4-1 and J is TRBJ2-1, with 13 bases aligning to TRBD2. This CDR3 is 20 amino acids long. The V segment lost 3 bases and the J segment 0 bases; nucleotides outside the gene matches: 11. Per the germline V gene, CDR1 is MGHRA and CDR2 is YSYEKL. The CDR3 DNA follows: TGCGCCAGCAGCCACCTAGGACTAGCGGGAGCCAAGAGCTCCTACAATGAGCAGTTCTTC. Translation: CASSHLGLAGAKSSYNEQFF.

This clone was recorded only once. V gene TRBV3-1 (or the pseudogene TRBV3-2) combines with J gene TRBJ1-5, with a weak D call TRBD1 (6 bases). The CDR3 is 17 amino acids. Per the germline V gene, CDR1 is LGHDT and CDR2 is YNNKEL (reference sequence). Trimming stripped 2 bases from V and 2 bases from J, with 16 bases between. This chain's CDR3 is CASSQRQGRGGNQPQHF. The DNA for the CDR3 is TGTGCCAGCAGCCAACGTCAGGGGCGAGGCGGCAATCAGCCCCAGCATTTT.

The CDR3 reads CASSQDRAGSSNQPQHF. Written as DNA, the CDR3 is TGCGCCAGCAGCCAAGATCGTGCAGGGTCTAGCAATCAGCCCCAGCATTTT. The V gene is TRBV4-3, the J gene TRBJ1-5; tentatively, D is TRBD1 (5 bases). CDR1 is LGHNA, CDR2 YSLEER, per germline. This CDR3 is built from 17 residues. V lost 0 bases, J lost 0 bases, and 12 bases lay in between.

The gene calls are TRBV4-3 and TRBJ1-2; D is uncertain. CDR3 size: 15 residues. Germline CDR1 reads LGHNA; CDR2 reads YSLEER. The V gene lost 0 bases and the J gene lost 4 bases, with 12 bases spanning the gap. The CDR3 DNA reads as TGCGCCAGCAGCCAAGATAAAGGGATCCTCTATGGCTACACCTTC. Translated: CASSQDKGILYGYTF.

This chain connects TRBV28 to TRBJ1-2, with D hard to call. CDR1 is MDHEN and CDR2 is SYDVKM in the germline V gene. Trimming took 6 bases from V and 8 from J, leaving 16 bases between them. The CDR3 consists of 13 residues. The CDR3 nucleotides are TGTGCCAGCAGGCCCCCGGGCAGTCTAGGCTACACCTTC. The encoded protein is CASRPPGSLGYTF.

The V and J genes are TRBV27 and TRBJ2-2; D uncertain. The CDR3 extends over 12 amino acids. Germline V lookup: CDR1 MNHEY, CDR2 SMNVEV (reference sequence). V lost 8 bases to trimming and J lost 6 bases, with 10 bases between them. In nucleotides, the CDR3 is TGTGCCAGCGGACGCCACGCCGGGGAGCTGTTTTTT. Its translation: CASGRHAGELFF.

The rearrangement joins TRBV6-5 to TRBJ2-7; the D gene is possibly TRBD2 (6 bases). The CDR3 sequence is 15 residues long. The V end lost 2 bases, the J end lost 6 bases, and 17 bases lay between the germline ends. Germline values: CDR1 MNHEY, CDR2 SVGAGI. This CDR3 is CASSYGVGSTSEQYF. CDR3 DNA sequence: TGTGCCAGCAGTTACGGGGTCGGGAGCACGTCCGAGCAGTACTTC.

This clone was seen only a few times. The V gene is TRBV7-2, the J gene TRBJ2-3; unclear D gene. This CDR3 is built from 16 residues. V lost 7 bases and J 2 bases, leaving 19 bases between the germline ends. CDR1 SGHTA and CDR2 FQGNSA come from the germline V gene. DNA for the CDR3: TGTGCCAGCACCCCCGCTGGCGGTCGCTCCACAGATACGCAGTATTTT. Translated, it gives CASTPAGGRSTDTQYF.

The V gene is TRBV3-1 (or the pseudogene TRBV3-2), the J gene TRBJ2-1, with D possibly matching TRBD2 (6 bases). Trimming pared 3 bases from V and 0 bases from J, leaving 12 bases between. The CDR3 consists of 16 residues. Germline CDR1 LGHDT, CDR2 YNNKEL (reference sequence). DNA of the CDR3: TGTGCCAGCAGCCAGGCGCGGGGAAGCTCCTACAATGAGCAGTTCTTC. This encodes CASSQARGSSYNEQFF.

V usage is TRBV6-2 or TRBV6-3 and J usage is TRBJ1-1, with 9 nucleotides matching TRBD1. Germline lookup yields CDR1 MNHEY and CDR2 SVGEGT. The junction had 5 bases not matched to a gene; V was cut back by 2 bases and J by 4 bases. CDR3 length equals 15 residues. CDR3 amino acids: CASSYPGQGVTEAFF. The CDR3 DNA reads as TGTGCCAGCAGTTACCCGGGACAGGGTGTCACTGAAGCTTTCTTT.

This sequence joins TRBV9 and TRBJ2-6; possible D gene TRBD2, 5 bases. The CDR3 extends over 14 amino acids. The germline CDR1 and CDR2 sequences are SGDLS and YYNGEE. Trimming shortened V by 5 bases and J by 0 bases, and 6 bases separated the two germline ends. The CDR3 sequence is CASRGSSGANVLTF. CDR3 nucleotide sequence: TGTGCCAGCAGGGGGAGCTCTGGGGCCAACGTCCTGACTTTC.

The CDR3, as DNA: TGTGCCAGTAGTCCTGACAGGGGGCTCAATCAGCCCCAGCATTTT. Its protein is CASSPDRGLNQPQHF. The rearrangement uses TRBV19 and TRBJ1-5; 10 bases agree with TRBD1. Germline V gives CDR1 LNHDA, CDR2 SQIVND (reference sequence). With V trimmed by 5 bases and J by 3 bases, 4 bases remained unmatched. The CDR3 length is 15 residues.

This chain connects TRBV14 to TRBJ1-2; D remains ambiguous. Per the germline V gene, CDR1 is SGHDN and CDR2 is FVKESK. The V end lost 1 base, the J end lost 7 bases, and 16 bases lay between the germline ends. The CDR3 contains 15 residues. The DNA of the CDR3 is TGTGCCAGCAGCCAAGTGGGCAGATTACCCCTTGGCTACACCTTC. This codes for CASSQVGRLPLGYTF.

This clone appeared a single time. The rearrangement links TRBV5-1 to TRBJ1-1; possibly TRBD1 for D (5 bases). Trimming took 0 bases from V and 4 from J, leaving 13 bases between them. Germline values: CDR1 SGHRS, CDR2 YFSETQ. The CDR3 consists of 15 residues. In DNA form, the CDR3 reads TGCGCCAGCAGCTTGGAAAAGGGAAGGGGCACTGAAGCTTTCTTT. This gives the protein CASSLEKGRGTEAFF.

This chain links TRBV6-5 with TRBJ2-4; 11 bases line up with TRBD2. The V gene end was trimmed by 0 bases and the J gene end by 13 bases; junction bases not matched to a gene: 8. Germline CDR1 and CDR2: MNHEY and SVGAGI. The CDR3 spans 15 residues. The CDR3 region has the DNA TGTGCCAGCAGTTACTCTAGCGGGAGGGGAAATATGCAGTACTTC. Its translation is CASSYSSGRGNMQYF.

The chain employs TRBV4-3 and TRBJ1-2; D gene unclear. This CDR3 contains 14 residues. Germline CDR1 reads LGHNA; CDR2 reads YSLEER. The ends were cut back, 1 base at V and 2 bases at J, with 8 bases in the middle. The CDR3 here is CASSQAGSNYGYTF. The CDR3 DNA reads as TGCGCCAGCAGCCAAGCTGGCTCAAACTATGGCTACACCTTC.

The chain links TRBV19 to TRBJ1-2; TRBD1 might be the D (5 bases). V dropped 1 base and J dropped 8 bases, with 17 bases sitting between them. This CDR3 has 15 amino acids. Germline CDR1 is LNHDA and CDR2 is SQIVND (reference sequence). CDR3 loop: CASSIAPGLPAGYTF. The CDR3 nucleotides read TGTGCCAGTAGTATAGCCCCGGGACTCCCAGCGGGCTACACCTTC.

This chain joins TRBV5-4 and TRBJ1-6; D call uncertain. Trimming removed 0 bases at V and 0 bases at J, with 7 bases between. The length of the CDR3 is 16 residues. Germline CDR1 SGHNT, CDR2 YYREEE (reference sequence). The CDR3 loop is CASSLGTTSYNSPLHF. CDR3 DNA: TGTGCCAGCAGCTTGGGTACGACCTCCTATAATTCACCCCTCCACTTT. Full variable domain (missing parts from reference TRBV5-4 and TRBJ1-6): ETGVTQSPTHLIKTRGQQVTLRCSSQSGHNTVSWYQQALGQGPQFIFQYYREEENGRGNFPPRFSGLQFPNYSSELNVNALELDDSALYLCASSLGTTSYNSPLHFGNGTRLTVT.